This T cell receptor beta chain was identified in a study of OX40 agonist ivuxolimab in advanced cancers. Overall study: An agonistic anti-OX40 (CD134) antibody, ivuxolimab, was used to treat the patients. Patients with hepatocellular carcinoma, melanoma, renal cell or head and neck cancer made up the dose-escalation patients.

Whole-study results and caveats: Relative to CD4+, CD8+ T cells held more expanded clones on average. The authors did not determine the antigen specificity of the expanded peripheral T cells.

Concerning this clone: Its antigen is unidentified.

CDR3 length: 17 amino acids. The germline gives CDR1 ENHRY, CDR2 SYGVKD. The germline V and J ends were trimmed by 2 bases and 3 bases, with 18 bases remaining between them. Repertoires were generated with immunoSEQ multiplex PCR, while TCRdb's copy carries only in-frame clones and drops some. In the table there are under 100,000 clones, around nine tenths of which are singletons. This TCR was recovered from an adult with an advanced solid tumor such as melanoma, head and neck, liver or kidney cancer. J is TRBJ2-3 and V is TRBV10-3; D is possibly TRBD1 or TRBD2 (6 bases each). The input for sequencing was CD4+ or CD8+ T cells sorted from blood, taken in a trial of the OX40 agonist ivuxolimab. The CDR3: CAISERGAAVSTDTQYF. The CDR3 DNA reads TGTGCCATCAGTGAGAGGGGGGCAGCTGTGAGTACAGATACGCAGTATTTT.